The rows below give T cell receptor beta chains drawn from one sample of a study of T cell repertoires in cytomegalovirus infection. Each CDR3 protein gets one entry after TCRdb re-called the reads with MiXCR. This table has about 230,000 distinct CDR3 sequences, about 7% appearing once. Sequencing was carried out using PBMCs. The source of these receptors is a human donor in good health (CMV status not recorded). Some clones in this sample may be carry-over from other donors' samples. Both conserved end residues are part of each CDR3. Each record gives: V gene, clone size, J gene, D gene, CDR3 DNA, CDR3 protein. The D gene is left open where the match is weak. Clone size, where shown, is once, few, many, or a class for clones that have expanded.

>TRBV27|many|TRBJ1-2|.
TGTGCCAGCAGTTATGGCGGCTCTGAGGGCTACACCTTC
CASSYGGSEGYTF
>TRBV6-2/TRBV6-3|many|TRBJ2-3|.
TGTGCCAGCAAGGCCCCAGGACCTTCCACAGATACGCAGTATTTT
CASKAPGPSTDTQYF
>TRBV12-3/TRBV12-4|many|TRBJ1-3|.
TGTGCCAGCACCCCGGAAGGGAATGGAAACACCATATATTTT
CASTPEGNGNTIYF
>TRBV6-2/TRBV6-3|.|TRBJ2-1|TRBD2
TGTGCCAGCAAGGAAGGGACTACCTCTTACAATGAGCAGTTCTTC
CASKEGTTSYNEQFF
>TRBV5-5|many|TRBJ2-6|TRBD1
TGTGCCAGCAGCTTGAGGGACAGCCTCTCTGGGGCCAACGTCCTGACTTTC
CASSLRDSLSGANVLTF
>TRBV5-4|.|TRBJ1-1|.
TGTGCCAGCAGCTTGGATCCAGGAGTGGATGAAGCTTTCTTT
CASSLDPGVDEAFF
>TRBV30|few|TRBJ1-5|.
TGTGCCTGGAGTGGGGGGGTTGAACAGCCCCAGCATTTT
CAWSGGVEQPQHF
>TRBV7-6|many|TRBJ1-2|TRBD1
TGTGCCAGCAGCCCCGGGACAGGGTTTGGCTACACCTTC
CASSPGTGFGYTF
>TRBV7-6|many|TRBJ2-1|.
TGTGCCAGCAGCTTAGCGGGGGGGCCACAGTTCTTC
CASSLAGGPQFF
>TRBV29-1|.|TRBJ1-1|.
TGCAGCGTCCAATCCGGGTCCATGAACACTGAAACTTTCTTT
CSVQSGSMNTETFF
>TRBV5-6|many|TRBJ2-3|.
TGTGCCAGCAGCGAGGACAAACCCTTCACAGATACGCAGTATTTT
CASSEDKPFTDTQYF
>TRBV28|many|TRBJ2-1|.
TGTGCCAGCCACAGGAGATACAATGAGCAGTTCTTC
CASHRRYNEQFF
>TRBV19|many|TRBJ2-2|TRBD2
TGTGCCAGTAGTACCGGGACTACCATTCAATCCGGGGAGCTGTTTTTT
CASSTGTTIQSGELFF
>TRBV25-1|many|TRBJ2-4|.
TGTGCCAGCAGTGACAGGGTAGTGTCAAACATTCAGTACTTC
CASSDRVVSNIQYF
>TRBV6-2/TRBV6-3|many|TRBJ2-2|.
TGTGCCAGCAGTTACTCGGTACAAGACCGCCCTGGGGACATCGTCGGGGAGCTGTTTTTT
CASSYSVQDRPGDIVGELFF
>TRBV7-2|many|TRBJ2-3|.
TGTGCCAGCAGCCCCTCCTCGTCTAGCACAGATACGCAGTATTTT
CASSPSSSSTDTQYF
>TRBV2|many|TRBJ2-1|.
TGTGCCAGCGGGGCCAGCTCCTACAATGAGCAGTTCTTC
CASGASSYNEQFF
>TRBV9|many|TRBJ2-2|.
TGTGCCAGCAGCGTGACAGGTAACACCGGGGAGCTGTTTTTT
CASSVTGNTGELFF
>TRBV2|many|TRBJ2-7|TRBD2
TGTGCCAGCAGTGGGCTAGCGGGGGGAGCGCAGTACTTC
CASSGLAGGAQYF
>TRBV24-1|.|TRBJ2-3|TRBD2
TGTGCCACCAGTGAAACTAGCGGCAAAACCACAGATACGCAGTATTTT
CATSETSGKTTDTQYF
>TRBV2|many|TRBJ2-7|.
TGTGCCAGCAGACCGGACAGCCTGGGGGAGCAGTACTTC
CASRPDSLGEQYF
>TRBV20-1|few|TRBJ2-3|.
TGCAGTGCTCCCCCGCAGGATACGCAGTATTTT
CSAPPQDTQYF
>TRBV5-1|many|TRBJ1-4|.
TGCGCCAGCAGCTTGGGTAATGAAAAACTGTTTTTT
CASSLGNEKLFF
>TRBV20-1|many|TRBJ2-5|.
TGCAGTGCTAGTAGAAAGGCGGGGGAGACCCAGTACTTC
CSASRKAGETQYF
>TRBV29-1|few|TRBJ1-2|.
TGCAGCGTTGGGTCTGATTGGGGGGCCGACACCTTC
CSVGSDWGADTF
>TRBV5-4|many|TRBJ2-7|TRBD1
TGTGCCAGCAGCTTGTTTCGGGACAGGGGAAGAACCGGCCACGAGCAGTACTTC
CASSLFRDRGRTGHEQYF
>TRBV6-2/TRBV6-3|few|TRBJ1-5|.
TGTGCCAGCAGAAACCCAGGGGTGCGGCAGCCCCAGCATTTT
CASRNPGVRQPQHF
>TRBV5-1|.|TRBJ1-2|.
TGCGCCAGCAGCCGGAACCTCGGAGGCTACACCTTC
CASSRNLGGYTF
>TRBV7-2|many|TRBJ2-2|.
TGTGCCAGCAGCTTCGGGGGGAACACCGGGGAGCTGTTTTTT
CASSFGGNTGELFF
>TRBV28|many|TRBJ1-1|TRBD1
TGTGCCAGCAGTAACGGACAGGGGGCGACTGAAGCTTTCTTT
CASSNGQGATEAFF
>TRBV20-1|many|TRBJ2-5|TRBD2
TGCAGTGCTGCGACTAGCGGGGGGCTTTCAGGCGAGACCCAGTACTTC
CSAATSGGLSGETQYF
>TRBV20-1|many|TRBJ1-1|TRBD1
TGCAGTGCCCCCGGACAGGCGGAGAACACTGAAGCTTTCTTT
CSAPGQAENTEAFF
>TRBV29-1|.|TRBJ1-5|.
TGCAGCGTTGGGCGGCCGAATCAGCCCCAGCATTTT
CSVGRPNQPQHF
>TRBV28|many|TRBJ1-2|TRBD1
TGTGCCAGCAGCCGTAAGACAGGGTGGGGTGGCTACACCTTC
CASSRKTGWGGYTF
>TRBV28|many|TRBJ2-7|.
TGTGCCAGCAGGGACCCCCCCTACGAGCAGTACTTC
CASRDPPYEQYF
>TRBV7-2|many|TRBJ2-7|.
TGTGCCAGCAGCTTGTTTTCAGCCTACGAGCAGTACTTC
CASSLFSAYEQYF
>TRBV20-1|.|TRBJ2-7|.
TGCAGTGCTAGTAGGGAAGCCTACGAGCAGTACTTC
CSASREAYEQYF
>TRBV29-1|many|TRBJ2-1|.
TGCAGCGCGGTCGTGGGCCTCCCCTACAATGAGCAGTTCTTC
CSAVVGLPYNEQFF
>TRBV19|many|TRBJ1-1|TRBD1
TGTGCCAGTAGTGTGGGACAGGACTACACTGAAGCTTTCTTT
CASSVGQDYTEAFF
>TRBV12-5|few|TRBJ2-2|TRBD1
TGTGCTAGTGGTTTGCTGACAGGGGGTCCGAACACCGGGGAGCTGTTTTTT
CASGLLTGGPNTGELFF
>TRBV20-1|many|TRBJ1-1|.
TGCAGTGCTGATGGAGGGGAGGTAGGGAGAGCTTTCTTT
CSADGGEVGRAFF
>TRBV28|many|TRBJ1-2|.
TGTGCCAGCAGTTTAGTCGCGGGGGCGCGGGTTGGCTACACCTTC
CASSLVAGARVGYTF
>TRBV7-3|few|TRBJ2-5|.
TGTGCCAGCAGCTTCACGATCGAAGAGACCCAGTACTTC
CASSFTIEETQYF
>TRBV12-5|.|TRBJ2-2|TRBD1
TGTGCTAGTGGGAGGGGGCCCGGGGAGCTGTTTTTT
CASGRGPGELFF
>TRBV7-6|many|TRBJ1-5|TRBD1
TGTGCCAGCAGCTTAGTCCCAGGGGGCGCGGATCAGCCCCAGCATTTT
CASSLVPGGADQPQHF
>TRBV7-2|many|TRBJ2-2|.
TGTGCCAGCAGCTTAAATCAGGGGAACGGGGAGCTGTTTTTT
CASSLNQGNGELFF
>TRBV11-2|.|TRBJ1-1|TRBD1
TGTGCCAGCAGCTTCGAGGGTTCAGGGGGTAATACTGAAGCTTTCTTT
CASSFEGSGGNTEAFF
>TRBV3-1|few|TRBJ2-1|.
TGTGCCAGCAGCCCGGGGTTGGGTGAGCAGTTCTTC
CASSPGLGEQFF
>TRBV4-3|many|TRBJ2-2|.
TGCGCCAGCAGCCAAGGGATGGGGGCTTGGACCGGGGAGCTGTTTTTT
CASSQGMGAWTGELFF
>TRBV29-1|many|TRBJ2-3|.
TGCAGCGTTGATTCTCTTTGGGGGCGGCGGACAGATACGCAGTATTTT
CSVDSLWGRRTDTQYF
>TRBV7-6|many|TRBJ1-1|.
TGTGCCAGCAGCTTCGGACAGTACACTGAAGCTTTCTTT
CASSFGQYTEAFF
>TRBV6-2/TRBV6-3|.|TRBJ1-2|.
TGTGCCAGCGGCCGAACTGGGACGGACATTATCGGCTACACCTTC
CASGRTGTDIIGYTF
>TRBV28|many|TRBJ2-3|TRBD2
TGTGCCAGCAGTCTCCCTAGCGGGAATACAGATACGCAGTATTTT
CASSLPSGNTDTQYF
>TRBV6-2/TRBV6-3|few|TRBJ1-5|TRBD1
TGTGCCAGCAGTCCGAGGACAGGGGGCGCCAACAATCAGCCCCAGCATTTT
CASSPRTGGANNQPQHF
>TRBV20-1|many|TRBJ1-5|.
TGCAGTGCTAGAGCTACGATAGGGGTGAATCAGCCCCAGCATTTT
CSARATIGVNQPQHF